The 24 T cell receptor beta chains below come from one sample, sequenced in a study of T cell changes during pregnancy in multiple sclerosis (dated by TCRdb to about 2019). The protocol used for the library was the immunoSEQ multiplex PCR assay. What TCRdb holds here is the immuneACCESS table cut down to in-frame rearrangements. Part of the clones is not present; checked against another copy, under half of the missing clones reflect an unresolved V gene, and the others are unexplained. The sample table shows around 41,000 clones, and roughly nine tenths are seen once. The top ten constitute 0.45% to 0.55% of the sample. The starting material was CD4+ T cells from peripheral blood mononuclear cells, obtained in the third trimester of pregnancy. These receptors were collected from a female donor in good health, enrolled as a control in a pregnancy study.

The chain uses TRBV19 and TRBJ1-2; 8 positions agree with TRBD1. V was pared by 7 bases and J by 2 bases, with 15 bases of the junction left unmatched. This CDR3 has 17 amino acids. Looked up from germline, CDR1 is LNHDA and CDR2 is SQIVND (reference sequence). CDR3: CASTLLTSQGANYGYTF. CDR3 sequence (DNA): TGTGCCAGTACCCTCCTCACTTCCCAGGGGGCCAACTATGGCTACACCTTC. Drawing the rest from reference TRBV19 and TRBJ1-2, the complete variable domain is DGGITQSPKYLFRKEGQNVTLSCEQNLNHDAMYWYRQDPGQGLRLIYYSQIVNDFQKGDIAEGYSVSREKKESFPLTVTSAQKNPTAFYLCASTLLTSQGANYGYTFGSGTRLTVV.

The chain carries TRBV5-4 and TRBJ2-4; D is unclear. V was trimmed by 4 bases and J by 1 base, leaving 9 bases between them. The CDR3 is 14 residues long. Germline CDR1 is SGHNT and CDR2 is YYREEE (reference sequence). DNA of the CDR3: TGTGCCAGCAGCGTGGCCGGGGCCAAAAACATTCAGTACTTC. Its translation is CASSVAGAKNIQYF.

This chain joins TRBV5-5 and TRBJ2-3; 8 nucleotides agree with TRBD2. Per germline, CDR1 SGHKS and CDR2 YYEKEE (reference sequence). With 4 bases clipped from V and 4 bases from J, the junction kept 8 bases outside the gene matches. This CDR3 is built from 15 residues. The CDR3 sequence is CASSPGLGISDTQYF. CDR3 nucleotide sequence: TGTGCCAGCAGCCCGGGACTAGGGATTTCAGATACGCAGTATTTT.

This chain uses TRBV9 with TRBJ1-6, with D hard to call. Trimming removed 7 bases at V and 9 bases at J, with 17 bases between. The CDR3 totals 14 residues. Germline V gene sequence: CDR1 SGDLS, CDR2 YYNGEE. CDR3 nucleotide sequence: TGTGCCAGCTCGAGTCGTGGGGAGGCTTCACCCCTCCACTTT. Translated, it gives CASSSRGEASPLHF.

The V call is TRBV14, the J call TRBJ2-7, with a possible D match to TRBD1 (6 bases). V was pared by 2 bases and J by 6 bases, with 14 bases between. The germline CDR1 and CDR2 sequences are SGHDN and FVKESK. This CDR3 is built from 14 residues. CDR3 in DNA: TGTGCCAGCAGCCAAAACAATCTCAGGGGCGAGCAGTACTTC. Its translation: CASSQNNLRGEQYF.

The chain combines TRBV9 with TRBJ2-3; 10 positions agree with TRBD2. V was pared by 0 bases and J by 1 base, with 5 bases of the junction left unmatched. CDR3 length: 17 residues. CDR1 SGDLS and CDR2 YYNGEE come from the germline V gene. CDR3 in DNA: TGTGCCAGCAGCGTAGCTCCAGCGGGGGGGGGCACAGATACGCAGTATTTT. Its protein product is CASSVAPAGGGTDTQYF.

This chain uses TRBV2 with TRBJ1-2, with TRBD1 identical over 7 bases. This CDR3 region has 14 residues. After removal of 3 bases from V and 4 bases from J, the junction contained 5 bases not matched to a gene. CDR1 is SNHLY, CDR2 FYNNEI, per germline. This chain's CDR3 is CASSDSGTVYGYTF. Here the CDR3 DNA reads TGTGCCAGCAGTGATTCCGGGACAGTCTATGGCTACACCTTC.

CDR3: CASRWETEAFF. In DNA, the CDR3 is TGTGCCAGCAGGTGGGAGACCGAAGCTTTCTTT. This chain uses TRBV2 with TRBJ1-1; unclear D gene. Germline V gene data show CDR1 as SNHLY and CDR2 as FYNNEI. Trimming shortened V by 6 bases and J by 8 bases, and 10 bases separated the two germline ends. CDR3 length: 11 amino acids.

This sequence joins TRBV4-2 and TRBJ2-7, with TRBD2 identical over 8 bases. This CDR3 is built from 14 residues. Germline V gene data show CDR1 as LGHNA and CDR2 as YNFKEQ. V shed 3 bases and J 5 bases; nucleotides not matched to a gene: 6. CDR3 sequence: CASSQRTSLDEQYF. The CDR3 DNA is TGTGCCAGCAGCCAGAGGACTAGCTTGGACGAGCAGTACTTC.

The V and J genes are TRBV28 and TRBJ2-3; 12 positions match TRBD2. The CDR3 contains 16 residues. V was clipped by 5 bases and J by 3 bases; unmatched bases: 6. Germline V gives CDR1 MDHEN, CDR2 SYDVKM. Here the CDR3 DNA reads TGTGCCAGCAGTCCCAGGACTAGCGGGAAAACAGATACGCAGTATTTT. It is translated as CASSPRTSGKTDTQYF.

The rearrangement joins TRBV7-2 to TRBJ1-5; no clear D. CDR1 and CDR2 (germline): SGHTA, FQGNSA. V was trimmed by 2 bases and J by 1 base, leaving 9 bases between them. The CDR3 runs to 15 residues. This CDR3 is CASSLWATSNQPQHF. The CDR3 coding sequence is TGTGCCAGCAGCTTATGGGCAACCAGCAATCAGCCCCAGCATTTT.

This chain links TRBV28 with TRBJ2-1; D gene unclear. The CDR3 has 12 residues. The V end lost 5 bases, the J end lost 8 bases, and 10 bases lay between the germline ends. Germline assignment: CDR1 MDHEN and CDR2 SYDVKM. CDR3 amino acids: CASSPRLHEQFF. For the CDR3, the DNA is TGTGCCAGCAGTCCTAGATTGCATGAGCAGTTCTTC.

The chain has TRBV29-1 and TRBJ2-7, with 8 bases identical to TRBD2. CDR1 is SQVTM and CDR2 is ANQGSEA in the germline V gene. The CDR3 has 15 residues. V trimming: 1 base; J trimming: 3 bases; junction bases outside the gene matches: 8. The CDR3 sequence: CSVEAVTSGRYEQYF. The DNA for the CDR3 is TGCAGCGTTGAAGCCGTAACTAGCGGTCGCTACGAGCAGTACTTC.

The chain uses TRBV6-6 and TRBJ1-2; no clear D gene. Trimming pared 5 bases from V and 3 bases from J, leaving 4 bases between. The CDR3 has 11 amino acids. The V gene's germline CDR1 is MNHNY and CDR2 SVGAGI (reference sequence). CDR3: CASSQDYGYTF. CDR3 sequence (DNA): TGTGCCAGCAGTCAGGACTATGGCTACACCTTC.

This clone has just one count. The rearrangement joins TRBV6-5 to TRBJ2-3, with 11 bases identical to TRBD2. Germline V lookup: CDR1 MNHEY, CDR2 SVGAGI. The J segment lost 7 bases and the V segment lost 3 bases, leaving 6 bases of the junction unmatched. This CDR3 has 15 amino acids. The CDR3 is CASSYGSGGANTQYF. CDR3 DNA: TGTGCCAGCAGTTATGGTAGCGGGGGGGCAAATACGCAGTATTTT.

J is TRBJ1-5 and V is TRBV30; 9 bases line up with TRBD1. CDR3 size: 16 residues. Per germline, CDR1 GTSNPN and CDR2 SVGIG (reference sequence). The trim removed 2 bases at V and 3 bases at J, leaving 8 bases unmatched. In nucleotides, the CDR3 is TGTGCCTGGAGTTCGGACAGGGGACGGAACAATCAGCCCCAGCATTTT. Residues: CAWSSDRGRNNQPQHF.

V gene TRBV10-1 combines with J gene TRBJ2-7; perhaps TRBD1 as D (5 bases). This CDR3 is 13 amino acids long. V lost 8 bases, J lost 2 bases, and 13 bases lay in between. CDR1 and CDR2 from the germline V gene are WNHNN and SYGVQD (reference sequence). The CDR3 spells CASAPWGPYEQYF. The CDR3 nucleotides read TGCGCCAGCGCCCCTTGGGGCCCCTACGAGCAGTACTTC.

The CDR3 coding sequence is TGTGCCAGCAGCTTACTACTAGCGGGGAACAATGAGCAGTTCTTC. This translates into CASSLLLAGNNEQFF. The chain combines TRBV11-1 with TRBJ2-1, with TRBD2 identical over 10 bases. Germline CDR1 is SGHAT and CDR2 is FQDESV (reference sequence). CDR3 length: 15 residues. Trimming at V came to 2 bases and at J to 5 bases, leaving 3 bases not matched to a gene.

The rearrangement uses TRBV25-1 and TRBJ2-1; D unresolved. The length of the CDR3 is 16 residues. The germline V gene encodes CDR1 MGHDK and CDR2 SYGVNS. Trimming pared 1 base from V and 6 bases from J, leaving 16 bases between. The CDR3 sequence: CASSEFRPTLGNEQFF. CDR3 in DNA: TGTGCCAGCAGTGAATTTCGGCCCACCCTAGGCAATGAGCAGTTCTTC.

The genes are TRBV29-1 and TRBJ1-5; TRBD1 is a possible D gene (5 bases). Germline lookup yields CDR1 SQVTM and CDR2 ANQGSEA. CDR3 length: 13 amino acids. V dropped 6 bases and J dropped 4 bases, with 13 bases sitting between them. CDR3: CSVGGGGNQPQHF. CDR3 in DNA: TGCAGCGTCGGCGGGGGTGGGAATCAGCCCCAGCATTTT.

This chain links TRBV7-2 with TRBJ2-2; D gene ambiguous. CDR1 is SGHTA and CDR2 is FQGNSA in the germline V gene. The CDR3 sequence is 13 residues long. V lost 5 bases and J lost 8, with 12 bases in between. CDR3 residues: CASSAASSGELFF. CDR3 in DNA: TGTGCCAGCAGCGCAGCTAGTTCTGGGGAGCTGTTTTTT.

This rearrangement joins TRBV11-3 to TRBJ2-3; the match to TRBD2 covers 10 bases. With V trimmed by 5 bases and J by 4 bases, 9 bases remained unmatched. CDR1 is SGHNT, CDR2 YENEEA, per germline. The CDR3 has 16 residues. CDR3 sequence (DNA): TGTGCCAGCAGCGACAGCGGGGGGGCTTCCGCAGATACGCAGTATTTT. Translating gives CASSDSGGASADTQYF.

The chain combines TRBV5-8 with TRBJ2-7; D might be TRBD1 (7 bases). The germline V and J ends were trimmed by 0 bases and 1 base, with 14 bases remaining between them. Germline loops: CDR1 SGHTS, CDR2 YDEGEE. The CDR3 consists of 16 residues. The CDR3, as DNA: TGTGCCAGCAGCTTGGGGACAGGTGGAGGGTCCTACGAGCAGTACTTC. Its protein is CASSLGTGGGSYEQYF.

This clone was seen only once. The chain recombines TRBV6-9 with TRBJ2-2; tentatively, D is TRBD2 (6 bases). The CDR3 is made up of 16 amino acids. Trimming cost V 5 bases and J 6 bases, with 19 bases left between them. Germline V lookup: CDR1 MNHGY, CDR2 SVAAGI. CDR3 sequence (DNA): TGTGCCAGCAGTACCAAGCAGGCGGGGATACCCGGGGAGCTGTTTTTT. It encodes CASSTKQAGIPGELFF.